The text below deals with one TCR beta chain. Sequencing used immunoSEQ multiplex PCR; TCRdb keeps in-frame clones, though not all of them. The data show some 40,000 clones, 60% to 85% seen once. This specimen comes from a study of PD-1 blockade in classical Hodgkin lymphoma. Study-level background: Intravenous nivolumab at 3 mg/kg was given to patients every 2 weeks.

Patients all relapsed after autologous stem cell transplantation, and there was variation in brentuximab vedotin exposure. Sequenced here: peripheral blood mononuclear cells (PBMCs), sampled at baseline. This TCR came from a human donor with classical Hodgkin lymphoma.

The CDR3 spells CASSEGWGSLGYTF. CDR3 DNA: TGTGCCAGCAGTGAAGGGTGGGGATCGCTGGGCTACACCTTC. This chain connects TRBV2 to TRBJ1-2, with D unclear. Trimming removed 1 base from V and 8 bases from J, with 14 bases in between. The CDR3 runs to 14 residues. CDR1 SNHLY and CDR2 FYNNEI come from the germline V gene.